These 9 T cell receptor beta chains were all obtained from the same sample, sequenced in a study of cytomegalovirus exposure and HLA in healthy donors. Assay used: immunoSEQ multiplex PCR; TCRdb lists only in-frame clones, some missing. The table records 110,000 to 150,000 clones, about 90% of them present only once. The sample consisted of PBMCs. The receptors come from a man aged 18 to 29 in good health and CMV-seronegative.

V is TRBV5-1 and J is TRBJ2-5; D is ambiguous. V dropped 0 bases and J dropped 5 bases, with 8 bases sitting between them. The CDR3 is 13 amino acids. The germline V gene has CDR1 SGHRS and CDR2 YFSETQ. The CDR3 DNA reads as TGCGCCAGCAGCTTGGCTAAACCGGAGACCCAGTACTTC. The encoded protein is CASSLAKPETQYF.

This clone showed up just once. The chain couples TRBV5-4 to TRBJ2-1; 8 nucleotides line up with TRBD2. The V gene's germline CDR1 is SGHNT and CDR2 YYREEE (reference sequence). With 4 bases clipped from V and 1 base from J, the junction kept 7 bases outside the gene matches. The CDR3 is 16 amino acids. The CDR3 loop is CASSPIRLASYNEQFF. CDR3 DNA: TGTGCCAGCAGCCCTATTCGACTAGCGTCCTACAATGAGCAGTTCTTC.

The CDR3 nucleotides read TGTGCCAGCAGTGAAGCGGCAGGGAACACCGGGGAGCTGTTTTTT. Translated, it gives CASSEAAGNTGELFF. The gene calls are TRBV6-1 and TRBJ2-2, with D hard to call. V lost 0 bases to trimming and J lost 1 base, with 6 bases between them. Germline assignment: CDR1 MNHNS and CDR2 SASEGT. The CDR3 consists of 15 residues.

This clone was observed once. The chain uses TRBV11-2 and TRBJ1-3; 10 nucleotides agree with TRBD1. The germline V gene encodes CDR1 SGHAT and CDR2 FQNNGV. V trimming: 1 base; J trimming: 2 bases; junction bases outside the gene matches: 2. The CDR3 extends over 16 amino acids. CDR3 protein: CASSLAGQGTGNTIYF. In DNA, the CDR3 is TGTGCCAGCAGCTTAGCGGGACAGGGGACTGGAAACACCATATATTTT.

The CDR3 region has the DNA TGCGCCAGCAGTTTCTCCGCGGTTAGGACTGAATCCTACGAGCAGTACTTC. It yields the protein CASSFSAVRTESYEQYF. This sequence joins TRBV5-1 and TRBJ2-7, with D possibly matching TRBD2 (5 bases). CDR3 size: 17 residues. CDR1 and CDR2 from the germline V gene are SGHRS and YFSETQ. Deletions cut 5 bases from V and 1 base from J, with 22 bases between.

The chain joins TRBV7-6 to TRBJ1-2; 8 bases agree with TRBD1. Trimming removed 5 bases from V and 5 bases from J; junction bases left unmatched: 13. The CDR3 covers 16 residues. Looked up from germline, CDR1 is SGHVS and CDR2 is FNYEAQ. The CDR3 DNA reads as TGTGCCAGCAGCCCCCGGGGGCAGGGGGCGCCTTATGGCTACACCTTC. It codes for CASSPRGQGAPYGYTF.

This chain links TRBV5-6 with TRBJ1-4; no clear D gene. CDR1 and CDR2 (germline): SGHDT, YYEEEE. Trimming took off 1 base at V and 8 bases at J, with 12 bases between the two ends. The CDR3 extends over 14 amino acids. The CDR3 loop reads CASSLRRPREKLFF. CDR3 in DNA: TGTGCCAGCAGCTTGCGCAGGCCACGCGAAAAACTGTTTTTT.

This clone was seen just once. The gene calls are TRBV7-8 and TRBJ2-7; D gene ambiguous. CDR1 SGHVS and CDR2 FQNEAQ come from the germline V gene. V was clipped by 3 bases and J by 2 bases, with 11 bases between them. There are 14 residues in the CDR3. This CDR3 is CASSFAGTAYEQYF. In nucleotides, the CDR3 is TGTGCCAGCAGCTTTGCAGGAACAGCCTACGAGCAGTACTTC.

The chain links TRBV9 to TRBJ2-5; D unresolved. The V gene's germline CDR1 is SGDLS and CDR2 YYNGEE. The length of the CDR3 is 14 residues. Trimming removed 0 bases from V and 0 bases from J, with 6 bases in between. CDR3 coding DNA: TGTGCCAGCAGCGTAGCTCCTAACCAAGAGACCCAGTACTTC. As protein: CASSVAPNQETQYF. Drawing the rest from reference TRBV9 and TRBJ2-5, the complete variable domain is DSGVTQTPKHLITATGQRVTLRCSPRSGDLSVYWYQQSLDQGLQFLIQYYNGEERAKGNILERFSAQQFPDLHSELNLSSLELGDSALYFCASSVAPNQETQYFGPGTRLLVL.